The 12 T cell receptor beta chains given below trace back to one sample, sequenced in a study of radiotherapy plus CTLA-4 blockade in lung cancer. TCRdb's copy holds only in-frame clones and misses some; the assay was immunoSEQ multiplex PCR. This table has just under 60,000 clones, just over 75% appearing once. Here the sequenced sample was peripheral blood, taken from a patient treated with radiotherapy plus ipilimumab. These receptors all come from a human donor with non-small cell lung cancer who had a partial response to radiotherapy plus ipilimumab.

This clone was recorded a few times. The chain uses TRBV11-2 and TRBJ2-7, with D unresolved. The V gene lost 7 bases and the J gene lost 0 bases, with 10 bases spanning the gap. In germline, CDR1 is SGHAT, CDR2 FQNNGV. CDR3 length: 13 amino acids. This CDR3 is CASNSGYSYEQYF. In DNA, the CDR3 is TGTGCCAGCAACTCAGGATACTCCTACGAGCAGTACTTC.

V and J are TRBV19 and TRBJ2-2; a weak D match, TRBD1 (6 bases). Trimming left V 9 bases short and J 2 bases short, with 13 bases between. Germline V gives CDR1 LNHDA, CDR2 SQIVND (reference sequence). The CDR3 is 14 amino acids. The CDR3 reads CASKTGVNTGELFF. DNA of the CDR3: TGTGCCAGCAAGACAGGAGTAAACACCGGGGAGCTGTTTTTT.

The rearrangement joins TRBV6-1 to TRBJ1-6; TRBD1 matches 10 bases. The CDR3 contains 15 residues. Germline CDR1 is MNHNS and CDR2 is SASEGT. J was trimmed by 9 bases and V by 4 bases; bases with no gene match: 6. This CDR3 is CASSASGTGVSPLHF. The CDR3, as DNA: TGTGCCAGCAGTGCCTCCGGGACAGGGGTTTCACCCCTCCACTTT.

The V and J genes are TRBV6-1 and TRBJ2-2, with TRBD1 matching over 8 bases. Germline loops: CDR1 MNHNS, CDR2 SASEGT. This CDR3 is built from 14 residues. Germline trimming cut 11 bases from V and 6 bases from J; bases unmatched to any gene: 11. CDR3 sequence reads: CAGNRQGAAGELFF. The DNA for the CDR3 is TGTGCCGGAAATAGGCAGGGGGCAGCCGGGGAGCTGTTTTTT.

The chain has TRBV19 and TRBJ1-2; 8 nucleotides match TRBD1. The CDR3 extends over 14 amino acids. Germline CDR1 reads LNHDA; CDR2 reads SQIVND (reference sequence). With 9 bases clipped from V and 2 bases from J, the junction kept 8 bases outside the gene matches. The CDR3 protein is CASQDRAKNYGYTF. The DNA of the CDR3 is TGTGCCAGCCAGGACAGGGCAAAAAACTATGGCTACACCTTC.

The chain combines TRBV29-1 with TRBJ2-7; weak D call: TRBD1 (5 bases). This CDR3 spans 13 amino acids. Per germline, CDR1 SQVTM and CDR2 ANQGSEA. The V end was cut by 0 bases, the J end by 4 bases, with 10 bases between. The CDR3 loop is CSVEDGAGYEQYF. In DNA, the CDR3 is TGCAGCGTTGAAGATGGGGCAGGTTACGAGCAGTACTTC.

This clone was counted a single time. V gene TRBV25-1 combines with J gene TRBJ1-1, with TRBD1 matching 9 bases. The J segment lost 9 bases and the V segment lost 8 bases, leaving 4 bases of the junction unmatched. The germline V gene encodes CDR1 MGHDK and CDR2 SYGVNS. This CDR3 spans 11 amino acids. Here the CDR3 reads CASWGQGKAFF. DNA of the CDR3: TGTGCCAGCTGGGGACAGGGAAAAGCTTTCTTT.

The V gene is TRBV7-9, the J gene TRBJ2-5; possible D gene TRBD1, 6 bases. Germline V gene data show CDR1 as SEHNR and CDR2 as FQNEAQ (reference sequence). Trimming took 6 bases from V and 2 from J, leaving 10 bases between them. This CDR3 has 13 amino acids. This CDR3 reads CASRFGQQETQYF. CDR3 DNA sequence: TGTGCCAGCAGATTTGGACAGCAAGAGACCCAGTACTTC.

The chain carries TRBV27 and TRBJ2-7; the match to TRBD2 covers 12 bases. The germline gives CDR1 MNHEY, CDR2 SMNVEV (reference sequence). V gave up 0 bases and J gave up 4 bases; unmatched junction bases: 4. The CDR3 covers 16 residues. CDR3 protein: CASSLSASGGAYEQYF. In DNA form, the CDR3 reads TGTGCCAGCAGTTTATCAGCTAGCGGGGGGGCGTACGAGCAGTACTTC.

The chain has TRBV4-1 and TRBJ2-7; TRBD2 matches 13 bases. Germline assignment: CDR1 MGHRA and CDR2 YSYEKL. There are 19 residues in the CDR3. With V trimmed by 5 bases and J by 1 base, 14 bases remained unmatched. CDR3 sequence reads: CASSDRLTSGGAKSYEQYF. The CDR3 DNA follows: TGCGCCAGCAGCGACCGACTAACTAGCGGGGGGGCAAAATCCTACGAGCAGTACTTC.

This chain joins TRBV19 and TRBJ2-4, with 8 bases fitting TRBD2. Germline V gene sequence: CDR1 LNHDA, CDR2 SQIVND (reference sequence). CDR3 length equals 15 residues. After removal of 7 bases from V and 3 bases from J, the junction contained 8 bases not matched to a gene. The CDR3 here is CASNPLSGGKNIQYF. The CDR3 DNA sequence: TGTGCCAGTAACCCCCTGAGCGGGGGCAAAAACATTCAGTACTTC.

CDR3 coding DNA: TGTGCCACCCGGGACAGGGGGGACTACGAGCAGTACTTC. This codes for CATRDRGDYEQYF. The chain is built from TRBV15 and TRBJ2-5, with 11 bases identical to TRBD1. The last part of the DNA fits TRBJ2-7 better; the J call may be wrong. The CDR3 consists of 13 residues. The V gene's germline CDR1 is LNHNV and CDR2 YYDKDF (reference sequence).